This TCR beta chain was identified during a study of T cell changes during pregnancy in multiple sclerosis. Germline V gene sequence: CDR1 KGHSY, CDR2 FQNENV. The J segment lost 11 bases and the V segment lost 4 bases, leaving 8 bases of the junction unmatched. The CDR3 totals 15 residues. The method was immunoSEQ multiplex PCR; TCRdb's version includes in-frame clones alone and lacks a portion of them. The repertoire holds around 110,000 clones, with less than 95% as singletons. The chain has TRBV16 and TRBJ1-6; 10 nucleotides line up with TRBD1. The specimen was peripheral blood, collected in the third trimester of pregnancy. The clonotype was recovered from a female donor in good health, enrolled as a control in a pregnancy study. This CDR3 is CASSPDDRGRTPLHF. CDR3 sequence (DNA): TGTGCCAGCAGCCCGGATGACAGGGGGCGAACACCCCTCCACTTT.